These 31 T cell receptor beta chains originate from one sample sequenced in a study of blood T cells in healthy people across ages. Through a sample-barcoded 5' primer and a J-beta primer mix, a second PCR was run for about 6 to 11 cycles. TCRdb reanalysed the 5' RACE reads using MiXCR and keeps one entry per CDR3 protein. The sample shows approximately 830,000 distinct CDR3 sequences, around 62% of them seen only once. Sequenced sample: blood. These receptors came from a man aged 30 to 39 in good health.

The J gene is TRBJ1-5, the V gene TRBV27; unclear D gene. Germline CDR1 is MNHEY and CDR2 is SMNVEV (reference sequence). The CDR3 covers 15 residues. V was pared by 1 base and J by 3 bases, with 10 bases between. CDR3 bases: TGTGCCAGCAGTTTATACGGCCCGGCCAATCAGCCCCAGCATTTT. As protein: CASSLYGPANQPQHF.

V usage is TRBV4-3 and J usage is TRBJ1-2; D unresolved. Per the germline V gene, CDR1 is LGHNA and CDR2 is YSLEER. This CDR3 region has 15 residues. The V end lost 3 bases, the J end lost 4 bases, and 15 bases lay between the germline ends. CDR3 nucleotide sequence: TGCGCCAGCAGCCAGTGGGATGAGGGCATCTATGGCTACACCTTC. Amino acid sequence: CASSQWDEGIYGYTF.

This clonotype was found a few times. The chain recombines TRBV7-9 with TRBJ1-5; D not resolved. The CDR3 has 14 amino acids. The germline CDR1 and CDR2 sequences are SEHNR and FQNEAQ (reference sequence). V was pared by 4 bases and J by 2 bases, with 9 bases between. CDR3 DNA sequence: TGTGCCAGCAGCTCTAAGGACCGCAATCAGCCCCAGCATTTT. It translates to CASSSKDRNQPQHF.

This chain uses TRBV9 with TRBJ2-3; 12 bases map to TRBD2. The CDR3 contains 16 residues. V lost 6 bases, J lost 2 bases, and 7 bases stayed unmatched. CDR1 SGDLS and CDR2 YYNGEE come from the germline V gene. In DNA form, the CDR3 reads TGTGCCAGCAACCCTAGCGGGGGGGCTTACACAGATACGCAGTATTTT. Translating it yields CASNPSGGAYTDTQYF.

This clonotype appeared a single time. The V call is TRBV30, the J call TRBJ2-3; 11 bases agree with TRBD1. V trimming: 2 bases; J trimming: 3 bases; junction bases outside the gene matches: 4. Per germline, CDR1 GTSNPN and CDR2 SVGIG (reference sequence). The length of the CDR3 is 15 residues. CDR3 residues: CAWSPGTGGTDTQYF. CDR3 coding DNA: TGTGCCTGGAGTCCCGGGACAGGGGGGACAGATACGCAGTATTTT.

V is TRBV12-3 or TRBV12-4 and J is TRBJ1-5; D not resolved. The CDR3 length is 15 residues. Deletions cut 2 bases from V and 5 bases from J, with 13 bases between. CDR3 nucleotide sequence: TGTGCCAGCAGTTTATTTGGTCGCTCAGATCAGCCCCAGCATTTT. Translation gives CASSLFGRSDQPQHF.

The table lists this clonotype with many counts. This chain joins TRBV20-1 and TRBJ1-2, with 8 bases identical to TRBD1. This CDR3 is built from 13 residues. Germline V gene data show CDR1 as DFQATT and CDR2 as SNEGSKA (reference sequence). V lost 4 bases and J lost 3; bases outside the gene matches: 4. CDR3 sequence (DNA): TGCAGTGCTAATTCGGACAGGGACTATGGCTACACCTTC. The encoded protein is CSANSDRDYGYTF.

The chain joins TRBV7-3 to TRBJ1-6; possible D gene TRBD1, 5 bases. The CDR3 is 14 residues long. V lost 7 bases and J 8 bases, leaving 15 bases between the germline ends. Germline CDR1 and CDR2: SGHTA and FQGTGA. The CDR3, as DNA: TGTGCCAGCACAACGCAGGGTGGGGATTCACCCCTCCACTTT. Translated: CASTTQGGDSPLHF.

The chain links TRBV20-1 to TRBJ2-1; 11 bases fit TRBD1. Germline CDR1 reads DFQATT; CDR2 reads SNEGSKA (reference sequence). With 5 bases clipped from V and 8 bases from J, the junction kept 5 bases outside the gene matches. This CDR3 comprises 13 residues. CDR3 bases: TGCAGTGCTGGGGGGGACAGGGGGGATGAGCAGTTCTTC. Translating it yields CSAGGDRGDEQFF.

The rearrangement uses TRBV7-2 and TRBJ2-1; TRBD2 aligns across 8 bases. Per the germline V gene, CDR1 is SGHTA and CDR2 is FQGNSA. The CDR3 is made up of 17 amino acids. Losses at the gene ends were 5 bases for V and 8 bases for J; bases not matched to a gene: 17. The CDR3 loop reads CASSPRERGTLVDEQFF. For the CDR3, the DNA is TGTGCCAGCAGCCCCCGGGAGCGGGGGACACTTGTGGATGAGCAGTTCTTC.

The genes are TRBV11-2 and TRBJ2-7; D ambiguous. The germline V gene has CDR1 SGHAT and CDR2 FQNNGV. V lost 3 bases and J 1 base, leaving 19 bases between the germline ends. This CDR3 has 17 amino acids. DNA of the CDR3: TGTGCCAGCAGCTTGTCCTCTATGGGTAAGGAATCCTACGAGCAGTACTTC. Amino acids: CASSLSSMGKESYEQYF.

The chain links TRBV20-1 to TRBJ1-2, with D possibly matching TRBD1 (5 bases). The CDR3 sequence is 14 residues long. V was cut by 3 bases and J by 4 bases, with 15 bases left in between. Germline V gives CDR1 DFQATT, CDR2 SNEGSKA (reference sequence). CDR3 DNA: TGCAGTGCTAGGGCGGGGGGTGAGGCCTATGGCTACACCTTC. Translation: CSARAGGEAYGYTF.

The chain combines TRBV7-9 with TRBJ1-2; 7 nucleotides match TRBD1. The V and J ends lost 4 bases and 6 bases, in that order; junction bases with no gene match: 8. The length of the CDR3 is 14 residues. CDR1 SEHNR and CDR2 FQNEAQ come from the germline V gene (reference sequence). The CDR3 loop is CASSSTTGLNGYTF. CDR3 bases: TGTGCCAGCAGCTCGACGACAGGGTTGAATGGCTACACCTTC.

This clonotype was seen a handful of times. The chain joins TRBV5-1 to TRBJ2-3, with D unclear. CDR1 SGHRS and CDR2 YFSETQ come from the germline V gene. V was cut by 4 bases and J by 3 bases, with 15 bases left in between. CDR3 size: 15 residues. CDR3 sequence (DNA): TGCGCCAGCAGCACTCAGACTCTACGTACAGATACGCAGTATTTT. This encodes CASSTQTLRTDTQYF.

The CDR3 DNA reads TGCAGTGCTAGAGACAGTAGCGGGGGCCTTTCCTACAATGAGCAGTTCTTC. It specifies CSARDSSGGLSYNEQFF. The chain combines TRBV20-1 with TRBJ2-1, with 9 bases matching TRBD2. Germline trimming cut 0 bases from V and 1 base from J; bases unmatched to any gene: 7. The CDR3 extends over 17 amino acids. Germline values: CDR1 DFQATT, CDR2 SNEGSKA (reference sequence).

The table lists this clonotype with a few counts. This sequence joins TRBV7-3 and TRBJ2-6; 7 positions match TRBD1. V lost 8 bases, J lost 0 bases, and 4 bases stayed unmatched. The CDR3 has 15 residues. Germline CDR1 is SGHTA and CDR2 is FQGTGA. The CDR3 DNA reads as TGTGCCAGCCGGGACAGTCCCTCTGGGGCCAACGTCCTGACTTTC. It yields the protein CASRDSPSGANVLTF.

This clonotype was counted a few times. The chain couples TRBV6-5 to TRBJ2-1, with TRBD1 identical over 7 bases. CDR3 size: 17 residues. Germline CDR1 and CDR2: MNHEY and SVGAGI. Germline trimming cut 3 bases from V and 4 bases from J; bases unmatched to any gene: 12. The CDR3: CASSYRPGTVTYNEQFF. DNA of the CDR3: TGTGCCAGCAGTTATCGCCCCGGGACAGTTACTTACAATGAGCAGTTCTTC.

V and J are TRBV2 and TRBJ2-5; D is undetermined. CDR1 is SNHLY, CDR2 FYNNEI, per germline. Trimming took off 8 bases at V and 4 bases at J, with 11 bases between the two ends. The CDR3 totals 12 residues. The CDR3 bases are TGTGCCAGCGGTGGTTTGGGAGAGACCCAGTACTTC. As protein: CASGGLGETQYF.

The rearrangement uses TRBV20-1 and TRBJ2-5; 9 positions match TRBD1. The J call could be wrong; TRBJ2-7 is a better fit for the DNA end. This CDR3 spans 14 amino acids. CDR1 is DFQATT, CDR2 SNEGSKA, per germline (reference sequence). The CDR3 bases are TGCAGTGCTAGAGCCGGACAGGGGAGGGACGAGCAGTACTTC. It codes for CSARAGQGRDEQYF.

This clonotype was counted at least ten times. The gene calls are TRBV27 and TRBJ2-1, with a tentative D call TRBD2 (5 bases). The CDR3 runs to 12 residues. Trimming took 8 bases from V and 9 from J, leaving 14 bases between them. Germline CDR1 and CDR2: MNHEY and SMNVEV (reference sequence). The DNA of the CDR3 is TGTGCCAGCGGGCGTCGACGGGGTGAGCAGTTCTTC. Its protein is CASGRRRGEQFF.

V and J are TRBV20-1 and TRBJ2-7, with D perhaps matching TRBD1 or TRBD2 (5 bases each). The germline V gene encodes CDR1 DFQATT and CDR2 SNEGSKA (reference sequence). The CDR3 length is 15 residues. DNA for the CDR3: TGCAGAACCTTCGGGCCCGGGGCGGACTCCTACGAGCAGTACTTC. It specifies CRTFGPGADSYEQYF.

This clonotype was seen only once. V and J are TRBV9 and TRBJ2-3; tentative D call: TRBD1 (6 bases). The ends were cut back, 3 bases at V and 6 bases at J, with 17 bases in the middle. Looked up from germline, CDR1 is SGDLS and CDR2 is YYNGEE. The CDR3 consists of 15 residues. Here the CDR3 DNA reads TGTGCCAGCAGCGACGGACAGCTGTCTCTGGATACGCAGTATTTT. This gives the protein CASSDGQLSLDTQYF. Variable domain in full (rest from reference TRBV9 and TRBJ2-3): DSGVTQTPKHLITATGQRVTLRCSPRSGDLSVYWYQQSLDQGLQFLIQYYNGEERAKGNILERFSAQQFPDLHSELNLSSLELGDSALYFCASSDGQLSLDTQYFGPGTRLTVL.

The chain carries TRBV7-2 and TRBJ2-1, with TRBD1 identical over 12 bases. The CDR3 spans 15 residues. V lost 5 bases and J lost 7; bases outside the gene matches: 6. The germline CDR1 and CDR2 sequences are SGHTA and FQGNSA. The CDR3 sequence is CASSKAGQGANEQFF. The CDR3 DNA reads TGTGCCAGCAGCAAAGCGGGACAGGGGGCTAATGAGCAGTTCTTC.

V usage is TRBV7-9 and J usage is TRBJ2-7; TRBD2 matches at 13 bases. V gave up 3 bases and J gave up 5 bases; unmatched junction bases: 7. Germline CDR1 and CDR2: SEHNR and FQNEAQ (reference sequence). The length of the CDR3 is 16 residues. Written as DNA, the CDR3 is TGTGCCAGCAGCTTCAGAACTAGCGGGGGGGCACACGAGCAGTACTTC. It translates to CASSFRTSGGAHEQYF. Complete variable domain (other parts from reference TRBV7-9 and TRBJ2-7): DTGVSQNPRHKITKRGQNVTFRCDPISEHNRLYWYRQTLGQGPEFLTYFQNEAQLEKSRLLSDRFSAERPKGSFSTLEIQRTEQGDSAMYLCASSFRTSGGAHEQYFGPGTRLTVT.

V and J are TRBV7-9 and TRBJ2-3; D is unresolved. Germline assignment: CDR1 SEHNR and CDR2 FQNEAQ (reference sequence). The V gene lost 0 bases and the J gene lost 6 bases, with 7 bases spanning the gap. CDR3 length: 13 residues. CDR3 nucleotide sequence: TGTGCCAGCAGCTTAGCGCCCGGGGATACGCAGTATTTT. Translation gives CASSLAPGDTQYF.

CDR3 sequence: CASSYPHGKGRAYGYTF. The CDR3 DNA follows: TGTGCCAGCAGTTATCCCCACGGGAAGGGGAGGGCCTATGGCTACACCTTC. The J gene is TRBJ1-2, the V gene TRBV6-6, with a weak D call TRBD1 (5 bases). V was clipped by 3 bases and J by 4 bases, with 21 bases between them. CDR1 and CDR2 from the germline V gene are MNHNY and SVGAGI (reference sequence). CDR3 size: 17 residues.

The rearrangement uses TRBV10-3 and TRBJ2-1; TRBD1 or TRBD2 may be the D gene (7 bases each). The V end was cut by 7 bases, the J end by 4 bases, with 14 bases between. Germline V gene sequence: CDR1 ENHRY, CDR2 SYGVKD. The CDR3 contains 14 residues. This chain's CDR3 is CAITGGAVYNEQFF. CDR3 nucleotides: TGTGCCATCACAGGGGGGGCCGTATACAATGAGCAGTTCTTC.

CDR3 loop: CASTLPGAGENTGELFF. CDR3 in DNA: TGTGCCAGCACCCTGCCGGGTGCAGGCGAGAACACCGGGGAGCTGTTTTTT. The V gene is TRBV7-8, the J gene TRBJ2-2; unclear D gene. V was clipped by 7 bases and J by 1 base, with 19 bases between them. CDR1 is SGHVS, CDR2 FQNEAQ, per germline. CDR3 length: 17 amino acids.

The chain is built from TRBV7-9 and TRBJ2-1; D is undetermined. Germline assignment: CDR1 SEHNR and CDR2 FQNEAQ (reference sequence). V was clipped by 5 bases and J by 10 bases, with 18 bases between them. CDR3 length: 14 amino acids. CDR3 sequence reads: CASSPRRASYEQFF. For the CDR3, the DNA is TGTGCCAGCAGCCCCCGGAGAGCCTCCTACGAGCAGTTCTTC.

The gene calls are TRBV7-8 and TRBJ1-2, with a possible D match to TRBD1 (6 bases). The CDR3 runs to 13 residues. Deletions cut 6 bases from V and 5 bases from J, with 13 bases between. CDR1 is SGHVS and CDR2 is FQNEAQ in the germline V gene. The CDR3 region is CASSFPGVYGYTF. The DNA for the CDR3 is TGTGCCAGCAGTTTTCCAGGGGTATATGGCTACACCTTC.

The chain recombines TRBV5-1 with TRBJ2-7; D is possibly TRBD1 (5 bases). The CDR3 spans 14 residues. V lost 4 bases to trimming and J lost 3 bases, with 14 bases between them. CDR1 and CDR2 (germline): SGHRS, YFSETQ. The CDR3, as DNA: TGCGCCAGCAGCGTCTCGGCAGGGAACTACGAGCAGTACTTC. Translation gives CASSVSAGNYEQYF. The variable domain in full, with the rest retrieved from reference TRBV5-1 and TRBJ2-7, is KAGVTQTPRYLIKTRGQQVTLSCSPISGHRSVSWYQQTPGQGLQFLFEYFSETQRNKGNFPGRFSGRQFSNSRSEMNVSTLELGDSALYLCASSVSAGNYEQYFGPGTRLTVT.